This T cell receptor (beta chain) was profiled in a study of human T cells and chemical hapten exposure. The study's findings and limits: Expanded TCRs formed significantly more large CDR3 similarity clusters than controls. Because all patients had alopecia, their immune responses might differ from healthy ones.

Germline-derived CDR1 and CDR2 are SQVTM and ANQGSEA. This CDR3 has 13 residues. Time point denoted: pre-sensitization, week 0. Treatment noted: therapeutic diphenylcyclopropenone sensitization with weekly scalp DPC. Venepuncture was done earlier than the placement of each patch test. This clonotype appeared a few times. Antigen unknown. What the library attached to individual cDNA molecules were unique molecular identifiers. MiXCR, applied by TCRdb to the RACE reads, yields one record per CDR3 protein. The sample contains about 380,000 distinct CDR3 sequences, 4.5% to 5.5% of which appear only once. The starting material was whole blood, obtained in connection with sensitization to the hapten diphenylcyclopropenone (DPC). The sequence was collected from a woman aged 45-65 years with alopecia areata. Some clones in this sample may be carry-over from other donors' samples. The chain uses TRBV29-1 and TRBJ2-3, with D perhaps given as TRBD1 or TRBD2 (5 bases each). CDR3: CSGGGRVTDTQYF. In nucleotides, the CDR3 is TGCAGTGGGGGTGGCAGAGTCACAGATACGCAGTATTTT.